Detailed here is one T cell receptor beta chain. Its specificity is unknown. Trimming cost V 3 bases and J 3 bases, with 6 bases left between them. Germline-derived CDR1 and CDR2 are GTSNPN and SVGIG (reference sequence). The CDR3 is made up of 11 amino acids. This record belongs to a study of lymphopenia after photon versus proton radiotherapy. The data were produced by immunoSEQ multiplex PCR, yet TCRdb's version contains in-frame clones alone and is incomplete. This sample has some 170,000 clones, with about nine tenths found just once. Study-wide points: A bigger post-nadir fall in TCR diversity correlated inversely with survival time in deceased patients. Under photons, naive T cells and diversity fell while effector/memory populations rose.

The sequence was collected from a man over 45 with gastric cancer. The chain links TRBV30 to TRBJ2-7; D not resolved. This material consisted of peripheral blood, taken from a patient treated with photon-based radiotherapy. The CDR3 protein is CAWRDLYEQYF. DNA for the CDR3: TGTGCCTGGAGGGACCTCTACGAGCAGTACTTC.